A single sample gave rise to the 3 T cell receptor beta chains below, sequenced in a study of blood T cell repertoires in COVID-19. Data came from immunoSEQ multiplex PCR; TCRdb stores just in-frame clones and leaves some out. The sample includes some 260,000 clones, roughly 88% of them seen just once. Sequences were obtained from peripheral blood. All receptors derive from a human donor in a cohort sampled during active COVID-19.

This chain connects TRBV30 to TRBJ1-5; D is perhaps TRBD1 (6 bases). V was clipped by 3 bases and J by 5 bases, with 14 bases between them. The CDR3 is 14 residues long. CDR1 GTSNPN and CDR2 SVGIG come from the germline V gene (reference sequence). For the CDR3, the DNA is TGTGCCTGGAGAGCCAGGGGAGCAGATCAGCCCCAGCATTTT. This translates into CAWRARGADQPQHF.

The chain links TRBV20-1 to TRBJ2-5, with 10 positions matching TRBD2. The J segment lost 1 base and the V segment lost 3 bases, leaving 8 bases of the junction unmatched. Germline V gene sequence: CDR1 DFQATT, CDR2 SNEGSKA (reference sequence). This CDR3 has 16 residues. The CDR3 sequence is CSASGMTSGPQETQYF. CDR3 DNA sequence: TGCAGTGCTAGTGGTATGACTAGCGGGCCCCAAGAGACCCAGTACTTC.

The chain combines TRBV2 with TRBJ2-5, with D uncertain. V lost 6 bases and J lost 5, with 7 bases in between. CDR3 length: 11 residues. Per germline, CDR1 SNHLY and CDR2 FYNNEI. CDR3 in DNA: TGTGCCAGCAGCCGCAGGGAGACCCAGTACTTC. This encodes CASSRRETQYF.